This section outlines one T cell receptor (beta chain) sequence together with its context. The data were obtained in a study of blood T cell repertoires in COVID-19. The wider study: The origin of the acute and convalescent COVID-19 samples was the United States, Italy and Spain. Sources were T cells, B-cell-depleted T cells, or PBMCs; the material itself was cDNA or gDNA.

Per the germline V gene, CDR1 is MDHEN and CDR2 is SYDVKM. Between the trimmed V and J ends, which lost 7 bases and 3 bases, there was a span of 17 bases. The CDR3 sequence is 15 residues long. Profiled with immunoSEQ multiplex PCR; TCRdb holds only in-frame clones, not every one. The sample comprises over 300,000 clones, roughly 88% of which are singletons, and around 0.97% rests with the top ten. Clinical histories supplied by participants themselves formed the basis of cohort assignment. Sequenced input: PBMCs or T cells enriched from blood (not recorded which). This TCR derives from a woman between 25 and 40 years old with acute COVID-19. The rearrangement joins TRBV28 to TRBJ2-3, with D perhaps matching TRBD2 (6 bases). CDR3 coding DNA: TGTGCCAGCAATCGTGGCGGGGCTGTTACAGATACGCAGTATTTT. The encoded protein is CASNRGGAVTDTQYF.